A single TCR beta chain is shown here with its context. The antigen is undetermined. The sample comes from a study of T-cell reconstitution after alpha-beta-depleted transplantation in children. Study findings and constraints: From newly produced T cells came most of the T-cell counts and diversity one year after transplant.

Preparation of the TCRbeta library was carried out with unique molecular identifiers. From the PCR reads, TCRdb called clonotypes with MiXCR, one entry per CDR3 protein. Here the sample spans roughly 200,000 distinct CDR3 sequences, about 6.6% being singletons. Trimming cost V 7 bases and J 2 bases; bases outside gene matches: 7. The CDR3 loop spans 14 amino acids. CDR1 is SGHDN and CDR2 is FVKESK in the germline V gene. Source: PBMCs, taken before TCRalphabeta/CD19-depleted stem cell transplant. This chain uses TRBV14 with TRBJ1-2, with 7 bases that match TRBD1. The clonotype comes from a boy between 2 and 10 years old with acute lymphoblastic leukemia, due to receive a stem cell transplant. The DNA for the CDR3 is TGTGCCAGCAACAGCCTGGGACAGAACTATGGCTACACCTTC. Residues: CASNSLGQNYGYTF.